This T cell receptor (beta chain) derives from a study of CDR3 diversity in severe acne. Using its own MiXCR run on the PCR reads, TCRdb lists one record per CDR3 protein. This table holds about 85,000 distinct CDR3 sequences, roughly half found once. This clonotype was observed a single time. The DNA is omitted, as the CDR3 cannot be located on it reliably, and the CDR3 follows TCRdb's listing. Per the germline V gene, CDR1 is SGHTA and CDR2 is FQGTGA. A total of 21 residues make up the CDR3, ends included. The sequenced sample consisted of blood. The receptor's source is a male donor in good health, serving as a control. The genes are TRBV7-3 and TRBJ1-1. CDR3 in amino acids: CASSLSSYNEQFFGLNTEAFF.